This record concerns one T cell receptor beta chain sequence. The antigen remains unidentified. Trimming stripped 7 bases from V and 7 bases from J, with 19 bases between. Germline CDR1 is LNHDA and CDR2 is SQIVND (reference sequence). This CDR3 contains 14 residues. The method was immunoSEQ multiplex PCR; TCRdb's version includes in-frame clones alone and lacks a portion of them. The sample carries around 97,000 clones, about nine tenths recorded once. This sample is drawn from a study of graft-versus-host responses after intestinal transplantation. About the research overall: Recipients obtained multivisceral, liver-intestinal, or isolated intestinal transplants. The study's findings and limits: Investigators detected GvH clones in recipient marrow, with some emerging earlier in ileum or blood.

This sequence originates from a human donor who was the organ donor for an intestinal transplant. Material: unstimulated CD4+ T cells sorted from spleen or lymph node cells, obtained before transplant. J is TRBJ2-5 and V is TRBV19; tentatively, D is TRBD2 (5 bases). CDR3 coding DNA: TGTGCCAGTACCTCCCGGGGTGGCTGGGGGACCCAGTACTTC. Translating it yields CASTSRGGWGTQYF.